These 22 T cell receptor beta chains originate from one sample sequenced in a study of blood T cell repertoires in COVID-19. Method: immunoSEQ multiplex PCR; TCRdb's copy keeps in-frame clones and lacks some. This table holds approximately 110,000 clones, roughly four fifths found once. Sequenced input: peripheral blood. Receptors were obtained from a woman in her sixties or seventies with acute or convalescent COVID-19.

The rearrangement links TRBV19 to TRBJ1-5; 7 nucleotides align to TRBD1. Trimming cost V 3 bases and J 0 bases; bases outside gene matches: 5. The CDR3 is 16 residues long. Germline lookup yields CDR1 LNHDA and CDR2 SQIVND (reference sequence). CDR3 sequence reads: CASSIGGQRSNQPQHF. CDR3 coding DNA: TGTGCCAGTAGTATCGGGGGACAGCGTAGCAATCAGCCCCAGCATTTT.

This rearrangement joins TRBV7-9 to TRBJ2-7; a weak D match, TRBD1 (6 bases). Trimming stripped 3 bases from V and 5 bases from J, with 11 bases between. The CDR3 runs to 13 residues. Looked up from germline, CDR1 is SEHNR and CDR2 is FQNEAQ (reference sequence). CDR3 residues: CASSLVGADEQYF. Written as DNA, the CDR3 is TGTGCCAGCAGCTTGGTGGGGGCCGACGAGCAGTACTTC.

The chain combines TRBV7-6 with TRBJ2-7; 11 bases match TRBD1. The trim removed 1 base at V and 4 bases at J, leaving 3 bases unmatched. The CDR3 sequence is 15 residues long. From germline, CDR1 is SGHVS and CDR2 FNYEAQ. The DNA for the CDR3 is TGTGCCAGCAGCTTAGTGGGGACAGGGGGATACGAGCAGTACTTC. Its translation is CASSLVGTGGYEQYF.

CDR3 coding DNA: TGTGCCAGCTCACAGGCTGGGGGGGTGGGCAATCAGCCCCAGCATTTT. Its protein product is CASSQAGGVGNQPQHF. This rearrangement joins TRBV18 to TRBJ1-5, with D perhaps matching TRBD1 (5 bases). Germline assignment: CDR1 KGHSH and CDR2 LQKENI. Deletions cut 4 bases from V and 2 bases from J, with 15 bases between. CDR3 length: 16 amino acids.

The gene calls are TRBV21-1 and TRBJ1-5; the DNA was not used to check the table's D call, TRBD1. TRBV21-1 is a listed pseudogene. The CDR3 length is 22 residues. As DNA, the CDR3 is TGTGCCAGCAGCAAAAAGGGGGATACTAGGGAGCCGGGACAGGGTTGCAATCAGCCCCAGCATTTT. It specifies CASSKKGDTREPGQGCNQPQHF.

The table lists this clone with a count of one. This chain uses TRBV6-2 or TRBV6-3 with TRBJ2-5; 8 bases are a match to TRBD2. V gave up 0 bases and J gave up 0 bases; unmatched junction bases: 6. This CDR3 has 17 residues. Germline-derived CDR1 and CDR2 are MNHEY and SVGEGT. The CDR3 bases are TGTGCCAGCAGTTACTCGATCCAGCGGGGGTACCAAGAGACCCAGTACTTC. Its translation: CASSYSIQRGYQETQYF.

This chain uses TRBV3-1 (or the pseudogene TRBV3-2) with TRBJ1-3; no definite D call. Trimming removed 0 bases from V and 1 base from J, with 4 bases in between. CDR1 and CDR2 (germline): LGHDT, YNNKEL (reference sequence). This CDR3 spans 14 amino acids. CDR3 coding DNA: TGTGCCAGCAGCCAAGATCTGTCTGGAAACACCATATATTTT. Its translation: CASSQDLSGNTIYF.

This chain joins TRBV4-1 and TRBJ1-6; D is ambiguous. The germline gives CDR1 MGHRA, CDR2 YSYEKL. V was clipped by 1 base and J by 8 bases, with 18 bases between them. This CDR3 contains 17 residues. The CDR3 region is CASSQVSPPRGDSPLHF. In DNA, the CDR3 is TGCGCCAGCAGCCAAGTTTCACCCCCCCGGGGTGATTCACCCCTCCACTTT.

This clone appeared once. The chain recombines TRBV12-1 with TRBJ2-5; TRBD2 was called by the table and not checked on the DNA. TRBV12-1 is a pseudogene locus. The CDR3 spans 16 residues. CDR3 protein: CASSSVAGASQETQYF. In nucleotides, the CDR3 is TGTGCCAGCAGCTCCGTAGCGGGGGCCAGTCAAGAGACCCAGTACTTC.

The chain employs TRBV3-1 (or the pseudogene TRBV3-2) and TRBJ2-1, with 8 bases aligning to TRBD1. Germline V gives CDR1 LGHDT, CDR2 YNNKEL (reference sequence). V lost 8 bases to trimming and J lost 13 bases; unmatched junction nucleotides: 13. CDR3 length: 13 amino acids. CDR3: CASEPGQGGSQFF. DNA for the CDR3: TGTGCCAGCGAACCAGGACAGGGAGGTAGTCAGTTCTTC.

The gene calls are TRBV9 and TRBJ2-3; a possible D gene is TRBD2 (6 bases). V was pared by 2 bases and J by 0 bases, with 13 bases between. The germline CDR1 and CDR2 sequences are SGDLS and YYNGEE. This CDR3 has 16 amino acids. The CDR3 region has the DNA TGTGCCAGCAGCGTCCCTGGGGGGACTAGCACAGATACGCAGTATTTT. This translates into CASSVPGGTSTDTQYF.

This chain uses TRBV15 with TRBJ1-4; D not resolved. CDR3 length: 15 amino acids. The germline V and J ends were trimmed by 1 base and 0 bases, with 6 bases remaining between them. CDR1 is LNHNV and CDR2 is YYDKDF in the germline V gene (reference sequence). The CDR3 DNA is TGTGCCACCAGCAGAGTCAGGTCAACTAATGAAAAACTGTTTTTT. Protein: CATSRVRSTNEKLFF.

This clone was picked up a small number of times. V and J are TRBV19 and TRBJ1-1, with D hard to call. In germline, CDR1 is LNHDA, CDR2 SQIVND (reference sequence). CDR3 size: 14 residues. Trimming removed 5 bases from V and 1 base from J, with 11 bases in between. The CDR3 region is CASSEAFGNTEAFF. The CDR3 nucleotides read TGTGCCAGTAGTGAGGCCTTTGGGAACACTGAAGCTTTCTTT.

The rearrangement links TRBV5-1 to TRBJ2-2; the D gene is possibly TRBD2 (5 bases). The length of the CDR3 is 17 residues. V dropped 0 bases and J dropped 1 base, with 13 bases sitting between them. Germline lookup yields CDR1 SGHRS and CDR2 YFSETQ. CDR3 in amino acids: CASSLARALGNTGELFF. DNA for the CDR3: TGCGCCAGCAGCTTGGCGAGGGCCTTGGGGAACACCGGGGAGCTGTTTTTT.

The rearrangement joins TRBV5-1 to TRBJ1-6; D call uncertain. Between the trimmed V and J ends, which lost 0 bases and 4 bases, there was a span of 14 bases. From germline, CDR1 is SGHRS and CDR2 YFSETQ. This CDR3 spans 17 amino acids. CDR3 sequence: CASSLGSVADYNSPLHF. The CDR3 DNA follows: TGCGCCAGCAGCTTGGGGTCGGTTGCGGATTATAATTCACCCCTCCACTTT. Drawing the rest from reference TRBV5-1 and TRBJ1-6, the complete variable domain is KAGVTQTPRYLIKTRGQQVTLSCSPISGHRSVSWYQQTPGQGLQFLFEYFSETQRNKGNFPGRFSGRQFSNSRSEMNVSTLELGDSALYLCASSLGSVADYNSPLHFGNGTRLTVT.

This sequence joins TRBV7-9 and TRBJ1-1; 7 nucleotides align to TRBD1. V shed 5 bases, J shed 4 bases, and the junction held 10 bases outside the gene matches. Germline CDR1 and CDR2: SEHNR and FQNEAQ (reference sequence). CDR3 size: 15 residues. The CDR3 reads CASSAGGGGGTEAFF. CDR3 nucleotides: TGTGCCAGCAGCGCAGGAGGGGGCGGTGGCACTGAAGCTTTCTTT.

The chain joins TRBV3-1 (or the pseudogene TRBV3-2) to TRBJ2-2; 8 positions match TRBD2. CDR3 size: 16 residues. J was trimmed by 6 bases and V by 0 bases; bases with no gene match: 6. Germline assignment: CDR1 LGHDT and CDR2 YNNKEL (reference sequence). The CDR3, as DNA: TGTGCCAGCAGCCAAGATGTCAGCGGGAGTGCCGGGGAGCTGTTTTTT. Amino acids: CASSQDVSGSAGELFF.

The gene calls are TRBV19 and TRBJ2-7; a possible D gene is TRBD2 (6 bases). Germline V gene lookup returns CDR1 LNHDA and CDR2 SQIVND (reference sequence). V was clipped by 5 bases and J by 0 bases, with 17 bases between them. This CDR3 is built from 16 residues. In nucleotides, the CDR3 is TGTGCCAGTAGTCCAGGACGGGGACTTATCTCCTACGAGCAGTACTTC. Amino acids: CASSPGRGLISYEQYF.

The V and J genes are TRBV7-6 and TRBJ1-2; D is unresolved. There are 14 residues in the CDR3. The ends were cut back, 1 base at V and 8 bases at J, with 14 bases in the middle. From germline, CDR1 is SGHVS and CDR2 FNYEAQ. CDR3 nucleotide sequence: TGTGCCAGCAGCTTAGTTGTCGGCGGTAGAGGCTACACCTTC. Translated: CASSLVVGGRGYTF.

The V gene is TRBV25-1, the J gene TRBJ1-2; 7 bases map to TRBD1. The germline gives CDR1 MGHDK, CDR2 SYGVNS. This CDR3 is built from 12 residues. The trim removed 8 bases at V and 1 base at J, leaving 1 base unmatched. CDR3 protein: CASRDSNYGYTF. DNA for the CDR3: TGTGCCAGCCGGGACAGTAACTATGGCTACACCTTC.

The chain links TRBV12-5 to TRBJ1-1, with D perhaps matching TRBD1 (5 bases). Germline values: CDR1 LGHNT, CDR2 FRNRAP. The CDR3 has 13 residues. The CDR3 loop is CAGTPGVGTEAFF. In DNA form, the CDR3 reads TGTGCCGGGACCCCGGGGGTGGGCACTGAAGCTTTCTTT.

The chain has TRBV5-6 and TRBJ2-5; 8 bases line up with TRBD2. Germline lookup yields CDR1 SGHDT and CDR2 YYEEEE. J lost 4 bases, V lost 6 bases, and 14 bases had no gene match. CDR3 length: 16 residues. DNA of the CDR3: TGTGCCAGCACCACCCCGTGGGAGCGGGAGTCAGAGACCCAGTACTTC. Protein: CASTTPWERESETQYF. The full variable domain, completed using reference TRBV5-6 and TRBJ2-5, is DAGVTQSPTHLIKTRGQQVTLRCSPKSGHDTVSWYQQALGQGPQFIFQYYEEEERQRGNFPDRFSGHQFPNYSSELNVNALLLGDSALYLCASTTPWERESETQYFGPGTRLLVL.